This T cell receptor (beta chain) emerged from a study of beta chain features in type 1 diabetes. Study summary: There was similarity between patients and healthy donors in age, gender and cell yields. General study points: Type 1 diabetes patients showed a moderate but significant shortening of TCRB CDR3s in all four CD4+ subsets.

The entirety of the isolated RNA underwent reverse transcription, so expressed TCRB transcripts were sequenced. This table comes from immunoSEQ multiplex PCR, and its TCRdb copy is limited to in-frame clones, with some not included. Here the sample spans approximately 730,000 clones, around 15% being singletons. Germline V gives CDR1 GTSNPN, CDR2 SVGIG (reference sequence). Trimming took 2 bases from V and 6 from J, leaving 12 bases between them. This CDR3 comprises 13 residues. This clone was picked up one time. As yet, its antigen is unknown. Material: naive CD4+ T cells from blood. This receptor was identified in a man aged 18 to 29 with type 1 diabetes. The chain employs TRBV30 and TRBJ2-3, with D uncertain. The CDR3 nucleotides read TGTGCCTGGAGTCCAAGGGCTAGGGATACGCAGTATTTT. Its translation is CAWSPRARDTQYF.